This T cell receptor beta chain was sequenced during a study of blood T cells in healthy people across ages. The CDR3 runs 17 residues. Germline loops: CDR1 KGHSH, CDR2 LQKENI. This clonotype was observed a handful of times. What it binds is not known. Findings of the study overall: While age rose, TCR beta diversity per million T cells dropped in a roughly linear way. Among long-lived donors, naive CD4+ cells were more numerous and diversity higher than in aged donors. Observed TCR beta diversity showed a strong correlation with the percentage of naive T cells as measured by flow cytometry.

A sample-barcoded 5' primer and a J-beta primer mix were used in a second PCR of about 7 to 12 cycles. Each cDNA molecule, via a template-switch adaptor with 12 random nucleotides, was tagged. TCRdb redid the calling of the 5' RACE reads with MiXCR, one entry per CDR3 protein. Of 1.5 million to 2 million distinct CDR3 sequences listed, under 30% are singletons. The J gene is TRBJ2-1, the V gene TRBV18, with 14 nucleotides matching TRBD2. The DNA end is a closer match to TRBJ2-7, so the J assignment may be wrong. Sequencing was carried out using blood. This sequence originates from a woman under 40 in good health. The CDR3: CASSPGTSGSSYNEQYF. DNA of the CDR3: TGTGCCAGCTCACCAGGGACTAGCGGGAGCTCCTACAATGAGCAGTACTTC.